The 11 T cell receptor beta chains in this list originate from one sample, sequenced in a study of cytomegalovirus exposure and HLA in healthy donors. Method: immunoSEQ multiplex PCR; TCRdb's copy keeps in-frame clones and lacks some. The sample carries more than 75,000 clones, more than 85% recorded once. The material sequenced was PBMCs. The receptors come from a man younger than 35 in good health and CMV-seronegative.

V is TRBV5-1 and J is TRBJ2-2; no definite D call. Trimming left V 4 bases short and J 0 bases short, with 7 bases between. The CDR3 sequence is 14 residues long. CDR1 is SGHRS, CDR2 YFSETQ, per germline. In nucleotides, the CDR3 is TGCGCCAGCAGCATTTTCGCGAACACCGGGGAGCTGTTTTTT. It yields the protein CASSIFANTGELFF.

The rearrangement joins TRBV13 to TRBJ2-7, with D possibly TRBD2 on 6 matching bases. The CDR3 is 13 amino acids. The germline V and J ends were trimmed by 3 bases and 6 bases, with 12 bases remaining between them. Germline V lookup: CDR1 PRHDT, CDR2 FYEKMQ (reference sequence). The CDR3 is CASSLGGLGEQYF. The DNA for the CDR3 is TGTGCCAGCAGCTTGGGGGGTTTGGGCGAGCAGTACTTC.

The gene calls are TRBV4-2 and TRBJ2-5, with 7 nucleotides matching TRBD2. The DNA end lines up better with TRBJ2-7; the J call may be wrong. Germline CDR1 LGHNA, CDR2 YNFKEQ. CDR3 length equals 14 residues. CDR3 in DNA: TGTGCCAGCAGCCAAGGGACTAGCTCCTACGAGCAGTACTTC. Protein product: CASSQGTSSYEQYF.

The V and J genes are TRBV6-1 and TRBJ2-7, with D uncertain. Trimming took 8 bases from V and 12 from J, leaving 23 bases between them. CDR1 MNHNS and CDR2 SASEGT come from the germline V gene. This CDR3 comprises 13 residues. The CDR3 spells CASSRRPYGLWYF. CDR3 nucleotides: TGTGCCAGCTCGCGGAGACCTTATGGGTTATGGTACTTC.

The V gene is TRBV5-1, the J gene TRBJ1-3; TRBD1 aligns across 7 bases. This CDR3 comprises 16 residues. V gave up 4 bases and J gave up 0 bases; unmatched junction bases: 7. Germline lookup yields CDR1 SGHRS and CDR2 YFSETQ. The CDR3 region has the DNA TGCGCCAGCAGCCCCAGGACAGGAGACTCTGGAAACACCATATATTTT. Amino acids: CASSPRTGDSGNTIYF.

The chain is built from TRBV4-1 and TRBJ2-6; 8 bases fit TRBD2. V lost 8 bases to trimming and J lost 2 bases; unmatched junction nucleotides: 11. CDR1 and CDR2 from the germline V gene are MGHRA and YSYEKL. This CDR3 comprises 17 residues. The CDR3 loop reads CASSLGLAYTGANVLTF. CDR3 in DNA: TGCGCCAGCTCGCTCGGACTAGCTTATACTGGGGCCAACGTCCTGACTTTC.

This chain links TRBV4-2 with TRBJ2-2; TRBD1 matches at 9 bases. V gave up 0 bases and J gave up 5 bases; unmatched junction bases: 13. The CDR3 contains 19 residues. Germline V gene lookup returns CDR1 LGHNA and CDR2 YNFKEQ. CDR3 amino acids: CASSQDWFGDRVVTGELFF. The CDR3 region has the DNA TGTGCCAGCAGCCAAGATTGGTTCGGGGACAGGGTAGTTACCGGGGAGCTGTTTTTT.

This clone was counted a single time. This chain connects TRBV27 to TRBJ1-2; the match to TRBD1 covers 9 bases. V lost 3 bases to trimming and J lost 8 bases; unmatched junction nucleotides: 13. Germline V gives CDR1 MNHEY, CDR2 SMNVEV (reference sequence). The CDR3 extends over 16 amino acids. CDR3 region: CASSLFAGQGIGGYTF. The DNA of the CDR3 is TGTGCCAGCAGTTTGTTCGCGGGACAGGGAATTGGAGGCTACACCTTC.

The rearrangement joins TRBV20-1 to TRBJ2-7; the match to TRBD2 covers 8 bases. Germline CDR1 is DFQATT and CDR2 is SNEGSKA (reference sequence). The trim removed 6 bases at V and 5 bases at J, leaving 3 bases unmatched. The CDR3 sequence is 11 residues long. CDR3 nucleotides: TGCAGTGCGAGACTAGCGCACGAGCAGTACTTC. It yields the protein CSARLAHEQYF.

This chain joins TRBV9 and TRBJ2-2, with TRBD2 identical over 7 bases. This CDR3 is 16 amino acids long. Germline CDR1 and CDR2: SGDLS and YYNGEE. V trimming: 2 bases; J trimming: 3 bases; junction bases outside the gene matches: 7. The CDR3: CASSVSLAVDTGELFF. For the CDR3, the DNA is TGTGCCAGCAGCGTCAGCCTAGCGGTTGACACCGGGGAGCTGTTTTTT.

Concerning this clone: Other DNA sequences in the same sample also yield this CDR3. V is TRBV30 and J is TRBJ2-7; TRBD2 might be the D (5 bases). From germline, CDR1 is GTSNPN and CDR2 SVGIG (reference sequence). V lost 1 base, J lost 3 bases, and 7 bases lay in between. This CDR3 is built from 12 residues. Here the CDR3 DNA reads TGTGCCTGGAGTGGCCGGGGCTACGAGCAGTACTTC. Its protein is CAWSGRGYEQYF.